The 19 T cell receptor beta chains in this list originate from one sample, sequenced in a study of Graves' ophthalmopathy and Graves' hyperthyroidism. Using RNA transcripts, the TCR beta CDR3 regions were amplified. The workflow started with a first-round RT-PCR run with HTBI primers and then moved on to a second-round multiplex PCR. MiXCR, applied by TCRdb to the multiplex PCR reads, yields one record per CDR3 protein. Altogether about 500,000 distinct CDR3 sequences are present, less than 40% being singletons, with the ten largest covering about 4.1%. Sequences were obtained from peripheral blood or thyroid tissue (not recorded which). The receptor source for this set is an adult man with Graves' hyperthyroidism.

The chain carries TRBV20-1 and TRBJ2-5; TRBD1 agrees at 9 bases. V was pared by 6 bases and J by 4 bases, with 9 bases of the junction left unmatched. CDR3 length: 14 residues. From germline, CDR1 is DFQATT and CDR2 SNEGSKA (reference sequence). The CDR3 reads CSATGTGRVETQYF. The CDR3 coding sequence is TGCAGTGCAACCGGGACAGGGAGGGTAGAGACCCAGTACTTC.

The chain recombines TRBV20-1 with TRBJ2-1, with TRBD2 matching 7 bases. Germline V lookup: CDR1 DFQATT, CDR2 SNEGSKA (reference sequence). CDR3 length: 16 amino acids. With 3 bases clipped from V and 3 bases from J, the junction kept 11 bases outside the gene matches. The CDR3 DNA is TGCAGTGCTAGTTCTACCGGGACTACTCTCTACAATGAGCAGTTCTTC. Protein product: CSASSTGTTLYNEQFF.

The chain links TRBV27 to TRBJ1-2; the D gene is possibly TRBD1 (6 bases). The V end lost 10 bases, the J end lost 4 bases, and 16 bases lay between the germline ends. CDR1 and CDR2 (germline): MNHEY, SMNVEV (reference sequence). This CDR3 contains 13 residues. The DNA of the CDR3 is TGTGCCACCATCGACAGGATGTTCTATGGCTACACCTTC. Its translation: CATIDRMFYGYTF.

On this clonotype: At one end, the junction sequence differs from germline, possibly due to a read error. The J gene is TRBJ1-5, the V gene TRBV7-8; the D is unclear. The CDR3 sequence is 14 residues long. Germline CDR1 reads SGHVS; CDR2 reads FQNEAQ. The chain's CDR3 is CASSVATGNQPQHF. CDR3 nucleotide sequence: TGTGCCAGCAGCGTAGCCACGGGTAATCAGCCCCAGCATTTT.

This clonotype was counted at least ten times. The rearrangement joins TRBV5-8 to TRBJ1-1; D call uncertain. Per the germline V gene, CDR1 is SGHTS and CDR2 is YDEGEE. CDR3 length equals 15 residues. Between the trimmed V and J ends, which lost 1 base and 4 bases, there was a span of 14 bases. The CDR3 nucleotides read TGTGCCAGCAGCTTGAGGGCATCCCCGCCCACTGAAGCTTTCTTT. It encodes CASSLRASPPTEAFF.

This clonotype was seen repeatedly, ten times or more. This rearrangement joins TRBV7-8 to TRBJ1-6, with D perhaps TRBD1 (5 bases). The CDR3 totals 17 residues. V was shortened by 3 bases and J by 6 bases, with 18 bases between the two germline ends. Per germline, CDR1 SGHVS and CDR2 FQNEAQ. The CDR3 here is CASSLRTGSQSNSPLHF. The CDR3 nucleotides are TGTGCCAGCAGCTTGCGTACAGGCTCCCAAAGTAATTCACCCCTCCACTTT.

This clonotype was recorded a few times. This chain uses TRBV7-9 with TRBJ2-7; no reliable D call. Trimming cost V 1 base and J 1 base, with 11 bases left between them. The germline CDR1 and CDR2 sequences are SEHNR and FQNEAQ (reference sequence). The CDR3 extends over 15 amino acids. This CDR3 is CASSLDMSDSYEQYF. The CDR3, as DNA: TGTGCCAGCAGCTTAGATATGTCAGATTCCTACGAGCAGTACTTC.

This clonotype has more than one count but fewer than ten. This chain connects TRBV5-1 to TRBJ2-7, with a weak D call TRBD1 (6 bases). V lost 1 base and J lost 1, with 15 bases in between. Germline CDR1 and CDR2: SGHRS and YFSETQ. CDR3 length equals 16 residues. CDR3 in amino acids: CASSLRGITQSYEQYF. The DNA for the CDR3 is TGCGCCAGCAGCTTGAGGGGGATCACCCAGTCCTACGAGCAGTACTTC.

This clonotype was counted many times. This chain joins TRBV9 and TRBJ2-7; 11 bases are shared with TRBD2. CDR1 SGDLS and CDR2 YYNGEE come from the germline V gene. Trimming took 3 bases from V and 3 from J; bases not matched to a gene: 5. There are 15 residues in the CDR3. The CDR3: CASSAGTSGYYEQYF. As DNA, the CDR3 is TGTGCCAGCAGCGCAGGGACTAGCGGCTACTACGAGCAGTACTTC. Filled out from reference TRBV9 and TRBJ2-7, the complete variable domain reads DSGVTQTPKHLITATGQRVTLRCSPRSGDLSVYWYQQSLDQGLQFLIQYYNGEERAKGNILERFSAQQFPDLHSELNLSSLELGDSALYFCASSAGTSGYYEQYFGPGTRLTVT.

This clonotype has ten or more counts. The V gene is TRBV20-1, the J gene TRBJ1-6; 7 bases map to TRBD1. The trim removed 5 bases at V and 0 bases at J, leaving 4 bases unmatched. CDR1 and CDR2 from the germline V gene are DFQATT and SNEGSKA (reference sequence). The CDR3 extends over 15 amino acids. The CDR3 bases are TGCAGTGCTGCCCGGGACAGCTCCTATAATTCACCCCTCCACTTT. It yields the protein CSAARDSSYNSPLHF.

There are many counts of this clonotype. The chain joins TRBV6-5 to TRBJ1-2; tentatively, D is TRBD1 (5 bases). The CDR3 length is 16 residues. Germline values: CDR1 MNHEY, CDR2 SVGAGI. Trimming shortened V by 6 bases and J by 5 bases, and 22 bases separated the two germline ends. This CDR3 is CASSERDPSYRYGYTF. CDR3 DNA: TGTGCCAGCAGCGAAAGGGACCCTAGTTACCGGTATGGCTACACCTTC.

The CDR3 coding sequence is TGTGCCACCAGTGATGTAACAGGGTACGAGCAGTACTTC. The encoded protein is CATSDVTGYEQYF. The gene calls are TRBV24-1 and TRBJ2-7; TRBD1 is a possible D gene (6 bases). CDR1 and CDR2 from the germline V gene are KGHDR and SFDVKD. Trimming stripped 3 bases from V and 4 bases from J, with 9 bases between. CDR3 length equals 13 residues.

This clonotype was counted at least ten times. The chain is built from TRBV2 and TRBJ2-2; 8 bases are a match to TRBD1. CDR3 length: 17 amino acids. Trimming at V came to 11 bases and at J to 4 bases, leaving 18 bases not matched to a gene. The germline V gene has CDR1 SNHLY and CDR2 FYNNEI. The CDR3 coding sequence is TGTGCCTCCCACCTAGAACAGGGGGGAGTTAGCACCGGGGAGCTGTTTTTT. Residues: CASHLEQGGVSTGELFF.

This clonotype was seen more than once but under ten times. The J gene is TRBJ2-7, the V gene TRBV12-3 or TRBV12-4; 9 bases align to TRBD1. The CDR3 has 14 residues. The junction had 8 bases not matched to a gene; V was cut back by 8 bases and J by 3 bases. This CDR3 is CASGGQGRFYEQYF. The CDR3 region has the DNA TGTGCCAGCGGGGGACAGGGAAGATTCTACGAGCAGTACTTC.

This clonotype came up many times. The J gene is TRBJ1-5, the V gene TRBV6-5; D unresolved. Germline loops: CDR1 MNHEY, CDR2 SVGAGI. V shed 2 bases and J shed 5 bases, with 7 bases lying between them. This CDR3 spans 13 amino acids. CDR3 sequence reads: CASSYGLDQPQHF. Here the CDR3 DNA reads TGTGCCAGCAGTTACGGACTGGATCAGCCCCAGCATTTT.

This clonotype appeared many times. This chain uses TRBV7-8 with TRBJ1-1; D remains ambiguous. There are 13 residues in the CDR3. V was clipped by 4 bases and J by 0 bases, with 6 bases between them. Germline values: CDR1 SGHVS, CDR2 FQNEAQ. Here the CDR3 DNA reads TGTGCCAGCAGCTCCCCACTGAACACTGAAGCTTTCTTT. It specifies CASSSPLNTEAFF.

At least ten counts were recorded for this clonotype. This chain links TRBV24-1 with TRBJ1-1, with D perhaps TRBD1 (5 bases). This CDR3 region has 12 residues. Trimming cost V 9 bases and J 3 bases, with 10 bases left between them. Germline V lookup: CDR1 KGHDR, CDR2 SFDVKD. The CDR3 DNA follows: TGTGCCACCCGCGACAGATACACTGAAGCTTTCTTT. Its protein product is CATRDRYTEAFF.

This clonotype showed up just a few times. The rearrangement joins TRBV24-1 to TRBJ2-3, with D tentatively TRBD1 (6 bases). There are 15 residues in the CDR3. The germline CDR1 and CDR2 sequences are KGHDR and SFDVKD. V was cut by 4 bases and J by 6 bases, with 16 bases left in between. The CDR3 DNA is TGTGCCACCAGTGACCCTGGGACCCAGGGGGATACGCAGTATTTT. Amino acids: CATSDPGTQGDTQYF.

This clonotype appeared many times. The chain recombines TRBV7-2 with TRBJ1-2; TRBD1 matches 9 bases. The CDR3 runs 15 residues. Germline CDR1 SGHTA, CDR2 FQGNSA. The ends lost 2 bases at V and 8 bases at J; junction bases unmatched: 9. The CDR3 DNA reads TGTGCCAGCAGCTTACGGGACAGGGATCTTTCCGGCTACACCTTC. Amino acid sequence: CASSLRDRDLSGYTF.